This T cell receptor (beta chain) was identified during a study of cytomegalovirus exposure and HLA in healthy donors. General study findings and limits: Sequencing likely generated an artifact that appeared as a cluster of highly shared sequence variants.

Both 60 Vbeta primers and 13 Jbeta primers went into the PCR. Sequencing was performed with immunoSEQ multiplex PCR; in TCRdb, only in-frame clones are kept and a portion is missing. The sample contains roughly 100,000 clones, roughly 80% of which appear only once. This CDR3 spans 14 amino acids. To note about this clone: What it recognizes is unknown.

This receptor was obtained from a woman aged 40-49 years in good health and CMV-seropositive. The chain is built from TRBV7-5 and TRBJ2-3; no DNA check was done on the table's D call, TRBD2. TRBV7-5 is assigned pseudogene status. Sequenced sample: PBMCs. CDR3 nucleotide sequence: TGTGCCAGAAGCGCACTAGCGGACACAGATACGCAGTATTTT. Its protein product is CARSALADTDTQYF.